What follows describes a single T cell receptor beta chain. Its target is not known. The CDR3 sequence is 16 residues long. The V end was cut by 5 bases, the J end by 1 base, with 15 bases between. Making TCR beta cDNA involved approximately 480 ng total RNA and a constant-region primer. Slightly modified ARM-PCR served as the procedure for the TCR beta libraries. These libraries came from three rounds of nested multiplex PCR. TRBV1-TRBV30 forward primers paired with a C-beta reverse primer were used in the first two PCR rounds, which ran around 10 cycles each. TCRdb re-called the multiplex PCR reads with MiXCR, one entry per CDR3 protein. The sample has about 200,000 distinct CDR3 sequences, over 80% seen once. This record belongs to a study of tumor-infiltrating lymphocytes in primary liver carcinoma. Co-extraction of RNA and DNA was performed on roughly 17-32 mg of unsorted bulk tissue. Each tumor was sampled at four poles and its centre. The study found over 75% viable tumor cells in every tumor sample.

Regarding the study as a whole: Tumor top-250-clone fractions significantly exceeded those of blood (p = 0.039).

This TCR came from a man aged 35-49 years with primary liver carcinoma and hepatitis B virus infection. Sequenced input: tumor tissue from primary liver carcinoma. The rearrangement uses TRBV12-3 or TRBV12-4 and TRBJ2-1, with D tentatively TRBD2 (5 bases). CDR3 nucleotide sequence: TGTGCCAGCAGTGATCAGGAACTAGTATCCTACAATGAGCAGTTCTTC. Amino acid sequence: CASSDQELVSYNEQFF.